This T cell receptor (beta chain) was retrieved from a study of blood T cells in healthy people across ages. Across the study: There was about one barcoded beta molecule captured by template switching per two T cells. Study results and limitations: Naive CD4+ cell counts and diversity both ran higher in long-lived than in aged donors.

Only a few counts were recorded for this clonotype. The antigen is unknown. Through a sample-barcoded 5' primer and a J-beta primer mix, a second PCR was run for 7 to 11 cycles. Using its own MiXCR run on the 5' RACE reads, TCRdb lists one record per CDR3 protein. The sample includes more than 900,000 distinct CDR3 sequences, about 29% of them seen just once. This sample also belongs to another study, concerning T cells of mothers and their children. Per that study: Three mothers and their six children, all healthy Caucasians, donated. Mothers gave over 8 million TCR beta CDR3 reads each, and children about 3 million each.

The sequence derives from a woman in her forties in good health. Sequencing used blood.

CDR3 bases: TGTGCCAGCAGAACGGAGGGGGCGCCGGGGGGCTACACCTTC. The encoded protein is CASRTEGAPGGYTF. The rearrangement uses TRBV28 and TRBJ1-2, with TRBD1 matching over 7 bases. V shed 6 bases and J 8 bases; nucleotides not matched to a gene: 12. The germline V gene has CDR1 MDHEN and CDR2 SYDVKM. CDR3 length equals 14 residues.